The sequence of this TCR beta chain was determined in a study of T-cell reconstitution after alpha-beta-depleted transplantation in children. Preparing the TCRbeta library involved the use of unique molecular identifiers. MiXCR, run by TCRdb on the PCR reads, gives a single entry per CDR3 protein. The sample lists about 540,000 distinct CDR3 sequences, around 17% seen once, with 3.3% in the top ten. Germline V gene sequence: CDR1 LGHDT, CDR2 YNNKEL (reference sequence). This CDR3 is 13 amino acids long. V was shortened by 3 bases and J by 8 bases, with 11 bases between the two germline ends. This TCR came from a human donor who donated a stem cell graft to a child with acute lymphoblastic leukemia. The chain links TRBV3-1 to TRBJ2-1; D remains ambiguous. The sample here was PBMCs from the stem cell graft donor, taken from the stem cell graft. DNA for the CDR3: TGTGCCAGCAGCCACCTAAGGGTGGATGAGCAGTTCTTC. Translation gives CASSHLRVDEQFF.